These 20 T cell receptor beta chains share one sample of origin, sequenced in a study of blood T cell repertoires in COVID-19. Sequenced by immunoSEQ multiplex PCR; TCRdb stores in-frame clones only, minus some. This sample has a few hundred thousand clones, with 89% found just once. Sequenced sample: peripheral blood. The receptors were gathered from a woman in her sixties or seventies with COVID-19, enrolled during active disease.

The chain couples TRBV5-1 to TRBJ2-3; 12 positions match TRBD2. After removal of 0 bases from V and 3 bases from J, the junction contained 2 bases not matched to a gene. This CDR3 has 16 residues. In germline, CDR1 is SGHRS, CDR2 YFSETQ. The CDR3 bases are TGCGCCAGCAGCTTGGAGCTAGCGGGGGGGACAGATACGCAGTATTTT. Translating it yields CASSLELAGGTDTQYF.

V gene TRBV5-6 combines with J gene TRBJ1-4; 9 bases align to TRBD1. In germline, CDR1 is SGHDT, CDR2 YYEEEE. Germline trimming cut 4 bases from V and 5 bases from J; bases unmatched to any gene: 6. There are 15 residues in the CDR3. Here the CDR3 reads CASSLGTGPNEKLFF. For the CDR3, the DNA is TGTGCCAGCAGCCTAGGGACAGGGCCAAATGAAAAACTGTTTTTT.

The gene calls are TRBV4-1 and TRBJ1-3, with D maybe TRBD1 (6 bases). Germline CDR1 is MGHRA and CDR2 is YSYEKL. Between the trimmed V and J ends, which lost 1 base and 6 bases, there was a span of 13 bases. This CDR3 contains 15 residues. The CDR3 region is CASSQVSGDENTIYF. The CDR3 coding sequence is TGCGCCAGCAGCCAAGTTTCAGGGGATGAAAACACCATATATTTT.

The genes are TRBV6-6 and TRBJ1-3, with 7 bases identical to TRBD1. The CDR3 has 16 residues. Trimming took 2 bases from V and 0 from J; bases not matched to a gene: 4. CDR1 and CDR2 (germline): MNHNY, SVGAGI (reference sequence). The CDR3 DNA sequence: TGTGCCAGCAGTTACGGACAGGCGACCTCTGGAAACACCATATATTTT. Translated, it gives CASSYGQATSGNTIYF.

Here the CDR3 reads CASSYGLAGAPTGTGELFF. For the CDR3, the DNA is TGCGCCAGCAGCTACGGACTAGCGGGGGCCCCTACGGGCACCGGGGAGCTGTTTTTT. The chain carries TRBV5-1 and TRBJ2-2, with 13 bases that match TRBD2. The CDR3 spans 19 residues. The germline CDR1 and CDR2 sequences are SGHRS and YFSETQ. With V trimmed by 3 bases and J by 4 bases, 12 bases remained unmatched.

The CDR3 loop is CASSRGLATEAFF. CDR3 bases: TGTGCCAGCTCGCGGGGTTTGGCCACTGAAGCTTTCTTT. This chain links TRBV16 with TRBJ1-1, with D unclear. CDR1 KGHSY and CDR2 FQNENV come from the germline V gene. There are 13 residues in the CDR3. Deletions cut 8 bases from V and 4 bases from J, with 14 bases between.

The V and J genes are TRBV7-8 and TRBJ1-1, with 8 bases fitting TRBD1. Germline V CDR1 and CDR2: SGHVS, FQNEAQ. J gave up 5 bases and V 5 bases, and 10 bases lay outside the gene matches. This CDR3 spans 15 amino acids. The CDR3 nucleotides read TGTGCCAGCAGCCCCCGACAGGGGAGGATGACTGAAGCTTTCTTT. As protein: CASSPRQGRMTEAFF.

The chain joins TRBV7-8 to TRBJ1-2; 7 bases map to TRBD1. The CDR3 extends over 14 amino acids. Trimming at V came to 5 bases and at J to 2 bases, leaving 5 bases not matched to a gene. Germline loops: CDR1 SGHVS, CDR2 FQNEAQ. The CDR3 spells CASSRTGSNYGYTF. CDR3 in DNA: TGTGCCAGCAGCCGGACAGGAAGCAACTATGGCTACACCTTC.

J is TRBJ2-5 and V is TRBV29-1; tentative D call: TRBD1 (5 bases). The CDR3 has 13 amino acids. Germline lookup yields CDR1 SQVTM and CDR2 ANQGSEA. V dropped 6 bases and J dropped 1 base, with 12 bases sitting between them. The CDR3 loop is CSVADSVQETQYF. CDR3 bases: TGCAGCGTCGCCGACAGCGTCCAAGAGACCCAGTACTTC.

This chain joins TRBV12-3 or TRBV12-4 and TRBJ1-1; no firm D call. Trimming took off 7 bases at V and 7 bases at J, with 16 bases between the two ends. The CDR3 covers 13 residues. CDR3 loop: CASTRGGRGEAFF. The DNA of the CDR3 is TGTGCCAGCACCCGGGGAGGGAGAGGTGAAGCTTTCTTT.

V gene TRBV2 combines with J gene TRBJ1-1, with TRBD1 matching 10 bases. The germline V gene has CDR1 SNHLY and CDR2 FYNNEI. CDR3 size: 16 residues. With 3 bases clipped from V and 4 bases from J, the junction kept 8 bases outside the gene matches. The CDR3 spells CASSDPGQGYGTEAFF. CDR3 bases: TGTGCCAGCAGTGACCCGGGACAGGGGTATGGCACTGAAGCTTTCTTT.

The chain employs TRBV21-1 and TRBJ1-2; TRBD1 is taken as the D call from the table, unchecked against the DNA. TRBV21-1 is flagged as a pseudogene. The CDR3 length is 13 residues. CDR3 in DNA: TGTGCCAGCAGCCCCCCAGGGACAGATGGCTACACCTTC. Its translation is CASSPPGTDGYTF.

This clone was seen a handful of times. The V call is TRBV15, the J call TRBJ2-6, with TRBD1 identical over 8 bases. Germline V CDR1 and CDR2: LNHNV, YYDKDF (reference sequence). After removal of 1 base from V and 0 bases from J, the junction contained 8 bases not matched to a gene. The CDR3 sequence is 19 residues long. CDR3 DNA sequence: TGTGCCACCAGCAGAGGAAGGGGACAGGCCTCCTCTGGGGCCAACGTCCTGACTTTC. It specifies CATSRGRGQASSGANVLTF.

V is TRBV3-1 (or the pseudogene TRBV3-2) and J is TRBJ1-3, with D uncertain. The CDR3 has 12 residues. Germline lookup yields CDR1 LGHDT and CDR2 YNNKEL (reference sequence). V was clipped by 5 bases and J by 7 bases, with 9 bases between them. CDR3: CASSYHSNTIYF. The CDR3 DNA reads TGTGCCAGCAGCTACCACTCGAACACCATATATTTT.

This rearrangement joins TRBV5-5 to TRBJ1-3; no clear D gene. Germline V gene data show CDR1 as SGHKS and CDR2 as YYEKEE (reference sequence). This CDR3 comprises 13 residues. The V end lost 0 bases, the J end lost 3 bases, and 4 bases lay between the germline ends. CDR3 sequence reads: CASSLGGGNTIYF. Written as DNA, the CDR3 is TGTGCCAGCAGCTTGGGAGGTGGAAACACCATATATTTT.

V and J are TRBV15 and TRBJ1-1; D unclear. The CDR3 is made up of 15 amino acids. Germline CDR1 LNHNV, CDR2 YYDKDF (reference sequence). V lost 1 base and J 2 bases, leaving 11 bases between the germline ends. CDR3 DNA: TGTGCCACCAGCAGAGTGTATGTCCTTAACACTGAAGCTTTCTTT. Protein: CATSRVYVLNTEAFF.

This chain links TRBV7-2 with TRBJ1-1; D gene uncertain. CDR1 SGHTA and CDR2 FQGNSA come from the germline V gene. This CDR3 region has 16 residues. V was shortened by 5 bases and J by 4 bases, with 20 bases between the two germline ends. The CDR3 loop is CASSPAEGRVGTEAFF. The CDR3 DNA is TGTGCCAGCAGCCCCGCGGAGGGTCGGGTAGGCACTGAAGCTTTCTTT.

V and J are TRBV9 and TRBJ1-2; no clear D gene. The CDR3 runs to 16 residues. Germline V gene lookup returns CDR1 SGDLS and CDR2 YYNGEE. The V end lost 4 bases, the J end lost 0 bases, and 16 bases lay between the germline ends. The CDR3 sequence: CASSPPYGRPNYGYTF. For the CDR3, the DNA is TGTGCCAGCAGCCCCCCGTACGGCAGGCCTAACTATGGCTACACCTTC.

The CDR3 region is CASSLGGQGTDTQYF. CDR3 in DNA: TGTGCCAGCAGCTTAGGGGGACAGGGGACAGATACGCAGTATTTT. The chain links TRBV11-1 to TRBJ2-3, with TRBD1 identical over 10 bases. Germline V lookup: CDR1 SGHAT, CDR2 FQDESV (reference sequence). Trimming cost V 1 base and J 3 bases; bases outside gene matches: 1. The CDR3 is 15 residues long.

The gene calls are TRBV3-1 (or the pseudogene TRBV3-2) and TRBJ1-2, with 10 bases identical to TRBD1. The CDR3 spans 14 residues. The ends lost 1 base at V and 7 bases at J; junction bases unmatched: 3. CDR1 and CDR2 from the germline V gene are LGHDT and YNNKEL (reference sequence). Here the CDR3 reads CASSQGQGAIGYTF. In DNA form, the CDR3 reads TGTGCCAGCAGCCAAGGACAGGGGGCAATTGGCTACACCTTC.